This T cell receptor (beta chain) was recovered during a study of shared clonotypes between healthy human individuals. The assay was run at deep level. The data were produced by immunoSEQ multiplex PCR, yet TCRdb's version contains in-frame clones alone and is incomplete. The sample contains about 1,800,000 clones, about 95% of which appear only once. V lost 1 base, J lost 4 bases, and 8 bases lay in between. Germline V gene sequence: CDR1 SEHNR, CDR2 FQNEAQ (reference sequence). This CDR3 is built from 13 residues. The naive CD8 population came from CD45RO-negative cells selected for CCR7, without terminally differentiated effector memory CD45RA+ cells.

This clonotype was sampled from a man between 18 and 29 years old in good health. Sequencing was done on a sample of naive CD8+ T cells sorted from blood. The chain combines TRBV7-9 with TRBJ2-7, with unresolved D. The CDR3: CASSLGGWYEQYF. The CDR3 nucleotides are TGTGCCAGCAGCTTAGGGGGTTGGTACGAGCAGTACTTC. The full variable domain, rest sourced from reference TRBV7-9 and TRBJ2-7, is DTGVSQNPRHKITKRGQNVTFRCDPISEHNRLYWYRQTLGQGPEFLTYFQNEAQLEKSRLLSDRFSAERPKGSFSTLEIQRTEQGDSAMYLCASSLGGWYEQYFGPGTRLTVT.